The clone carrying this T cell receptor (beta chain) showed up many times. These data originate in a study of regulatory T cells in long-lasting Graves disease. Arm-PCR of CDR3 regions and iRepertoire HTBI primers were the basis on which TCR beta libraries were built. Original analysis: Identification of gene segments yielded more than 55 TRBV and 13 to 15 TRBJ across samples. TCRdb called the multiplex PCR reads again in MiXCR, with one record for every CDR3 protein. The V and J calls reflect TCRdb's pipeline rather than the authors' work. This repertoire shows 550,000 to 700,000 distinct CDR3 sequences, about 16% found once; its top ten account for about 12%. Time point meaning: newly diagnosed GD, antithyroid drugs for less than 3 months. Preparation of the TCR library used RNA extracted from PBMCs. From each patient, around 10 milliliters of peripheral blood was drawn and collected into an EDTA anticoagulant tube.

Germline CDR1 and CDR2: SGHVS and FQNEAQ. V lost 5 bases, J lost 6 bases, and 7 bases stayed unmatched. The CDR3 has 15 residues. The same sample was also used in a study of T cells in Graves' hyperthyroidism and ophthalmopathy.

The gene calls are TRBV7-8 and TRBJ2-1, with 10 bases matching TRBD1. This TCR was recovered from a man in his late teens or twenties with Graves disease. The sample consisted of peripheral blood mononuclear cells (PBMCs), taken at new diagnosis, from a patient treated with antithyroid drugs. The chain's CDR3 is CASSAGQGFFNEQFF. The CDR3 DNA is TGTGCCAGCAGCGCGGGACAGGGGTTCTTCAATGAGCAGTTCTTC.